The 19 T cell receptor beta chains listed next were all sequenced from one sample in a study of monozygotic twins with inflammatory bowel disease. TCRdb reprocessed the 5' RACE reads and keeps a single row for each CDR3 protein, giving no DNA. Recorded for this sample: about 210,000 distinct CDR3 sequences. Sequencing was done on a sample of blood. These receptors were obtained from a human donor with ulcerative colitis or Crohn's disease, or a healthy co-twin of an affected twin (not recorded which).

This chain uses TRBV5-1 with TRBJ2-2; no DNA is available, so the TRBD2 call from TCRdb remains unchecked. From germline, CDR1 is SGHRS and CDR2 YFSETQ. The CDR3 loop spans 17 amino acids. Here the CDR3 reads CASSLAGRAGTFGELFF. The full variable domain, completed using reference TRBV5-1 and TRBJ2-2, is KAGVTQTPRYLIKTRGQQVTLSCSPISGHRSVSWYQQTPGQGLQFLFEYFSETQRNKGNFPGRFSGRQFSNSRSEMNVSTLELGDSALYLCASSLAGRAGTFGELFFGEGSRLTVL.

V is TRBV14 and J is TRBJ1-1. The germline CDR1 and CDR2 sequences are SGHDN and FVKESK. This CDR3 is 15 amino acids long. This chain's CDR3 is CASSQDPFMTTEAFF.

This chain uses TRBV7-2 with TRBJ2-3. CDR1 SGHTA and CDR2 FQGNSA come from the germline V gene. This CDR3 region has 11 residues. CDR3 sequence reads: CASNLLDTQYF.

J is TRBJ2-7 and V is TRBV27; TCRdb picks TRBD1, but there is no DNA to check that call. The CDR3 contains 14 residues. CDR1 is MNHEY, CDR2 SMNVEV, per germline (reference sequence). The CDR3: CATGVGASSYEQYF.

V and J are TRBV18 and TRBJ2-7; the TRBD1 assignment by TCRdb is unverifiable without DNA. CDR1 KGHSH and CDR2 LQKENI come from the germline V gene. CDR3 size: 12 residues. The CDR3 is CASSPNKGEQYF.

The chain recombines TRBV6-2 or TRBV6-3 with TRBJ1-2; the D call of TRBD1 rests on TCRdb alone, since no DNA is present to check it. Germline CDR1 and CDR2: MNHEY and SVGEGT. The CDR3 runs to 15 residues. CDR3 region: CASADTGFQRHGYTF.

This chain uses TRBV5-1 with TRBJ1-1; TCRdb picks TRBD1, but there is no DNA to check that call. CDR1 and CDR2 from the germline V gene are SGHRS and YFSETQ. There are 16 residues in the CDR3. The CDR3 region is CASSLTGTAPNTEAFF.

The J gene is TRBJ2-7, the V gene TRBV10-3. The CDR3 totals 15 residues. The germline CDR1 and CDR2 sequences are ENHRY and SYGVKD. The CDR3 is CAISDDLGKVHEQYF.

The CDR3 spells CASSFSRDRGDTEAFF. J is TRBJ1-1 and V is TRBV6-2 or TRBV6-3; TCRdb picks TRBD1, but there is no DNA to check that call. The V gene's germline CDR1 is MNHEY and CDR2 SVGEGT. There are 16 residues in the CDR3.

The V call is TRBV12-3 or TRBV12-4, the J call TRBJ2-2; TCRdb selects TRBD2, and the lack of DNA leaves this call unchecked. The CDR3 is 15 residues long. CDR3 residues: CASSLREGHTGELFF.

CDR3 protein: CATSRDWAEGMAFF. The chain joins TRBV15 to TRBJ1-1. CDR1 is LNHNV and CDR2 is YYDKDF in the germline V gene (reference sequence). The CDR3 consists of 14 residues.

This chain links TRBV28 with TRBJ1-1. Germline V lookup: CDR1 MDHEN, CDR2 SYDVKM. This CDR3 has 16 amino acids. Here the CDR3 reads CASTLRTTAMNTEAFF.

The chain uses TRBV11-2 and TRBJ2-1; with no DNA, the TCRdb D assignment of TRBD1 cannot be verified. Germline values: CDR1 SGHAT, CDR2 FQNNGV. The CDR3 sequence is 15 residues long. The CDR3 region is CASSSGQGAYNEQFF.

The chain has TRBV7-2 and TRBJ1-5. CDR1 is SGHTA, CDR2 FQGNSA, per germline. The CDR3 covers 15 residues. The CDR3: CASSLGASGNQPQHF.

The chain couples TRBV6-2 or TRBV6-3 to TRBJ1-1; TCRdb names TRBD1, which stays unverified in the absence of DNA. CDR3 length: 15 residues. The germline V gene has CDR1 MNHEY and CDR2 SVGEGT. The CDR3 is CASSYLGTKFTEAFF.

The genes are TRBV7-8 and TRBJ1-2; checking the TCRdb D call of TRBD1 is not possible without DNA. CDR3 size: 16 residues. Germline CDR1 SGHVS, CDR2 FQNEAQ. This CDR3 reads CASSLGEGAQGYGYTF.

The J gene is TRBJ2-5, the V gene TRBV5-1. This CDR3 region has 17 residues. Germline assignment: CDR1 SGHRS and CDR2 YFSETQ. The CDR3 is CASSLVAFSTYQETQYF.

The chain has TRBV20-1 and TRBJ2-3; TCRdb's D gene call, TRBD1, goes unchecked for lack of DNA. The germline gives CDR1 DFQATT, CDR2 SNEGSKA (reference sequence). The CDR3 consists of 16 residues. The CDR3 reads CSARPGIFKNTDTQYF.

This chain links TRBV2 with TRBJ1-1; TCRdb proposes TRBD1, but this gene call is untestable without DNA. Germline V gene data show CDR1 as SNHLY and CDR2 as FYNNEI. The CDR3 sequence is 11 residues long. CDR3 residues: CASSPRPQQVF.